These T cell receptor beta chains were read from a single sample in a study of blood T cell dynamics during melanoma immunotherapy. Some clones are missing from TCRdb's copy, which holds only in-frame ones; the method was immunoSEQ multiplex PCR. Of 10,000 or so clones listed, 80% to 90% were seen once; the top ten hold approximately 30%. Sample: blood, taken from a patient treated with checkpoint blockade. The receptor source for this set is a human donor with melanoma. CDR3s include the opening cysteine and the closing phenylalanine or tryptophan. D genes are given only for firm matches. Size is stated for part of the rows, as once, few or many counts, or as a class when the clone is expanded.

>TRBJ1-1|-|once|TRBV28
TGTGCCAGCACCCCCTTGACTGAAGCTTTCTTT
CASTPLTEAFF
>TRBJ2-2|-|-|TRBV19
TGTGCCAGTAGTATCGCCAATAGTGCCACCGGGGAGCTGTTTTTT
CASSIANSATGELFF
>TRBJ2-7|TRBD2|-|TRBV6-5
TGTGCCAGCAGACGGACTAGTCCTGCATTCTACGAGCAGTACTTC
CASRRTSPAFYEQYF
>TRBJ2-3|TRBD2|-|TRBV5-5
TGTGCCAGCAGCCCGGCGGGCGGGAGGGCCCCAGATACGCAGTATTTT
CASSPAGGRAPDTQYF
>TRBJ2-3|TRBD2|-|TRBV27
TGTGCCAGCAGTTCGTCTAGCGGTAGCACAGATACGCAGTATTTT
CASSSSSGSTDTQYF
>TRBJ1-4|TRBD1|medium-sized|TRBV2
TGTGCCAGCAGTGTGGAGGGAACAGGGGGAGAAAAACTGTTTTTT
CASSVEGTGGEKLFF
>TRBJ1-1|-|once|TRBV27
TGTGCCAGCAGTAACAGGGTGGGCACTGAAGCTTTCTTT
CASSNRVGTEAFF
>TRBJ2-7|-|-|TRBV6-1
TGTGCCAGCAGTGAATTTTTGTTGGGACGGGACTACGAGCAGTACTTC
CASSEFLLGRDYEQYF
>TRBJ2-5|TRBD1|-|TRBV7-9
TGTGCCAGCAGCCGGGACAGGGGGACCCAGTACTTC
CASSRDRGTQYF
>TRBJ2-7|-|-|TRBV5-1
TGCGCCAGCAGGGTACAGGCGAACTACGAGCAGTACTTC
CASRVQANYEQYF
>TRBJ2-1|-|few|TRBV27
TGTGCCAGCAGTTTTGGGCGAGACAACAATGAGCAGTTCTTC
CASSFGRDNNEQFF
>TRBJ1-5|-|once|TRBV7-2
TGTGCCAGCAGCTTAGCGCAACATCAGCCCCAGCATTTT
CASSLAQHQPQHF
>TRBJ2-5|TRBD2|-|TRBV28
TGTGCCACCCTGGGCCGTAGCGGGAGGTTAGAGACCCAGTACTTC
CATLGRSGRLETQYF
>TRBJ2-3|TRBD2|-|TRBV19
TGTGCCAGTAGTATAGATGGGACTATCACAGATACGCAGTATTTT
CASSIDGTITDTQYF
>TRBJ2-1|TRBD2|-|TRBV7-9
TGTGCCAGCGGCCAACGAGGACTAGCGGGAGAGTATGAGCAGTTCTTC
CASGQRGLAGEYEQFF
>TRBJ2-7|-|-|TRBV12-5
TGTGCTAGCTCCCCCCGTGGTTCCTACGAGCAGTACTTC
CASSPRGSYEQYF
>TRBJ1-1|-|-|TRBV11-2
TGTGCCAGCAGGTACCGAGACCGGAACACTGAAGCTTTCTTT
CASRYRDRNTEAFF
>TRBJ2-7|-|-|TRBV12-5
TGTGCTAGTAGCCCGGCGGCGGCCTACGAGCAGTACTTC
CASSPAAAYEQYF
>TRBJ1-3|TRBD1|-|TRBV10-3
TGTGCCATCAGTGAGACCCGGACAGGGACCACCATATATTTT
CAISETRTGTTIYF
>TRBJ2-7|-|-|TRBV10-1
TGCGCCAGCAGTGAGGGGGGCAGGGCTCCCTGGGAGCAGTACTTC
CASSEGGRAPWEQYF
>TRBJ1-5|-|-|TRBV14
TGTGCCAGCAGCCAAGCTCCCCCTAGGGGCAATCAGCCCCAGCATTTT
CASSQAPPRGNQPQHF
>TRBJ1-4|TRBD1|-|TRBV4-1
TGCGCCAGCAGCCACCCCGGTCGGGACAGGGGGGGAAAACTGTTTTTT
CASSHPGRDRGGKLFF
>TRBJ2-7|-|-|TRBV5-1
TGCGCCAGCAGCTTGCGCCCCCAGGGGCTGCTAGGCGAGCAGTACTTC
CASSLRPQGLLGEQYF
>TRBJ1-1|-|-|TRBV6-6
TGTGCCAGCAGTTTGGAGGGTAACACTGAAGCTTTCTTT
CASSLEGNTEAFF
>TRBJ1-1|-|-|TRBV4-1
TGCGCCAGCAGCCAAGATAGCCGGGGCACTGAAGCTTTCTTT
CASSQDSRGTEAFF
>TRBJ2-7|-|once|TRBV18
TGTGCCAGCTCACCTGGACTCCTCTCCTACGAGCAGTACTTC
CASSPGLLSYEQYF
>TRBJ2-7|TRBD2|-|TRBV7-3
TGTGCCAGCAGCTCTGGCGGGGGGACTCCCACTAAGACAATCTACGAGCAGTACTTC
CASSSGGGTPTKTIYEQYF
>TRBJ2-1|TRBD1|-|TRBV5-1
TGCGCCAGCAGCCTGATGGTCAGGGGGCTAAATGAGCAGTTCTTC
CASSLMVRGLNEQFF